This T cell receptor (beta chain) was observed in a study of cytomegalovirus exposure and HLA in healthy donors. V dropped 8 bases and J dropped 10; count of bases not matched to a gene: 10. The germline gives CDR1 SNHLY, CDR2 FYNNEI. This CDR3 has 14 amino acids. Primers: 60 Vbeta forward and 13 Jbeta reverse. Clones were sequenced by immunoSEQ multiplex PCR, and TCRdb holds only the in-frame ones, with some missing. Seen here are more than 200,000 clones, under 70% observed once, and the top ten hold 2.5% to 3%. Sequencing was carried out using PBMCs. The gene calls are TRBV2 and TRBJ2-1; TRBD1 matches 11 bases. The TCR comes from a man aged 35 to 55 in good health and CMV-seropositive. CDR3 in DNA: TGTGCCAGCTGGGAAGGACAGGGGGCAGGGGAGCAGTTCTTC. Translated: CASWEGQGAGEQFF.